This T cell receptor (beta chain) was documented in a study of CD8+CD57+ T cells in acquired aplastic anemia. Genomic DNA templated the TCR beta VDJ and CDR3 profiling. TCRdb reanalysed the reads using MiXCR and keeps one entry per CDR3 protein. In the table there are over 250,000 distinct CDR3 sequences, 56% of which are singletons. This clonotype was counted ten times or more. Previously, flow cytometry had revealed CD8+CD57+ cell expansion in the patients chosen for sequencing. Everyone among the patients had severe acquired aplastic anemia. With V trimmed by 2 bases and J by 2 bases, 4 bases remained unmatched. The germline V gene has CDR1 KGHSH and CDR2 LQKENI. The CDR3 runs to 15 residues.

The chain employs TRBV18 and TRBJ2-5, with 8 bases identical to TRBD1. Sequencing used sorted CD4+, CD8+, or CD8+CD57+ T cells (not recorded which) from PBMCs. The receptor comes from a human donor with aplastic anemia. The DNA for the CDR3 is TGTGCCAGCTCACCAGGAACAGGGGGACAAGAGACCCAGTACTTC. Translation gives CASSPGTGGQETQYF.